A selection of T cell receptor beta chains follows, all from one sample in a study of beta chain features in type 1 diabetes. The method was immunoSEQ multiplex PCR; TCRdb's version includes in-frame clones alone and lacks a portion of them. Found here are 600,000 or so clones, roughly 12% of them singletons; the top ten hold 0.09% to 0.15%. What was sequenced was naive CD4+ T cells from blood. All receptors derive from a man aged 30 to 45 with type 1 diabetes. Both conserved end residues are part of each CDR3. A D gene is named only where the DNA matches it firmly. Some rows mark clone size as missing; the rest say once, few, many or name a class of expanded clone.

j_call,v_call,clone_size,d_call,cdr3_aa,cdr3_nt
TRBJ2-3,TRBV7-3,.,TRBD2,CASGTGLAADTQYF,TGTGCCAGCGGCACGGGACTAGCGGCAGATACGCAGTATTTT
TRBJ1-6,TRBV7-3,few,.,CASSLQGNSPLHF,TGTGCCAGCAGCCTCCAGGGGAATTCACCCCTCCACTTT
TRBJ2-7,TRBV7-2,few,TRBD1,CASSRTGYAIEQYF,TGTGCCAGCAGCCGGACAGGGTACGCTATCGAGCAGTACTTC
TRBJ2-2,TRBV2,.,TRBD2,CASSSTGTSNTGELFF,TGTGCCAGCAGTTCTACCGGGACTAGTAACACCGGGGAGCTGTTTTTT
TRBJ1-1,TRBV29-1,few,TRBD1,CSAGTGIESTEAFF,TGCAGCGCCGGGACAGGGATTGAATCCACTGAAGCTTTCTTT
TRBJ2-7,TRBV5-1,.,TRBD1,CASSLQPTGSYEQYF,TGCGCCAGCAGCTTGCAACCGACAGGGTCCTACGAGCAGTACTTC
TRBJ2-3,TRBV2,few,.,CASRRSGSADTQYF,TGTGCCAGCAGAAGGAGTGGTAGCGCAGATACGCAGTATTTT
TRBJ2-7,TRBV5-1,.,.,CASSYTQGPSTGEQYF,TGCGCCAGCAGCTATACGCAGGGCCCTAGTACCGGCGAGCAGTACTTC
TRBJ1-5,TRBV30,few,.,CAWSRAGNQPQHF,TGTGCCTGGAGCCGTGCTGGCAATCAGCCCCAGCATTTT
TRBJ1-5,TRBV11-2,once,.,CASSLREFQPQHF,TGTGCCAGCAGCTTACGGGAGTTTCAGCCCCAGCATTTT
TRBJ1-2,TRBV27,.,.,CASSFLEAGNYGYTF,TGTGCCAGCAGTTTCTTGGAGGCCGGTAACTATGGCTACACCTTC
TRBJ1-1,TRBV5-1,few,TRBD1,CASSLEGQINTEAFF,TGCGCCAGCAGCTTGGAGGGACAGATAAACACTGAAGCTTTCTTT
TRBJ2-3,TRBV19,.,.,CASRDPAGTDTQYF,TGTGCCAGTAGGGACCCCGCTGGCACAGATACGCAGTATTTT
TRBJ2-7,TRBV7-9,few,.,CASSLGTEPYEQYF,TGTGCCAGCAGCTTAGGCACAGAACCCTACGAGCAGTACTTC
TRBJ2-2,TRBV30,.,.,CAWSVGTPGELFF,TGTGCCTGGAGTGTAGGGACTCCCGGGGAGCTGTTTTTT